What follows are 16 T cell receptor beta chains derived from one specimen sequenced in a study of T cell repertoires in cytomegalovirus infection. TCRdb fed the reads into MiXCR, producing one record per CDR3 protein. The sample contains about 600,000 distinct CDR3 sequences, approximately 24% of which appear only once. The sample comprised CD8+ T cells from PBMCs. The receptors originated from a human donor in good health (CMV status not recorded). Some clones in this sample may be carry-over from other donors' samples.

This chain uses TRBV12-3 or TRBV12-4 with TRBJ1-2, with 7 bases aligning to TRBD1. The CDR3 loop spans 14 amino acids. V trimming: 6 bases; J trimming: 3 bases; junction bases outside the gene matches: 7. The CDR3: CASRYLGTDYGYTF. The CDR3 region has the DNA TGTGCCAGCAGATATCTCGGGACAGACTATGGCTACACCTTC.

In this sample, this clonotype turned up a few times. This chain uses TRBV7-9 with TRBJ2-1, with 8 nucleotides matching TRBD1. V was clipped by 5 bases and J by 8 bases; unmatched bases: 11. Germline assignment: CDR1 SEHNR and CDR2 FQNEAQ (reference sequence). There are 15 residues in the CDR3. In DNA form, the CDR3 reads TGTGCCAGCAGCCCGAGATACGGACAGGGATATGAGCAGTTCTTC. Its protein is CASSPRYGQGYEQFF.

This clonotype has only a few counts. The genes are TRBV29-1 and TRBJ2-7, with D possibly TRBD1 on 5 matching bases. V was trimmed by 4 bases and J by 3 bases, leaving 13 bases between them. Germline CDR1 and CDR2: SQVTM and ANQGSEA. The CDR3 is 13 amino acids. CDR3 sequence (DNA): TGCAGCGTTGTCCCGGCAGGGTTCTACGAGCAGTACTTC. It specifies CSVVPAGFYEQYF.

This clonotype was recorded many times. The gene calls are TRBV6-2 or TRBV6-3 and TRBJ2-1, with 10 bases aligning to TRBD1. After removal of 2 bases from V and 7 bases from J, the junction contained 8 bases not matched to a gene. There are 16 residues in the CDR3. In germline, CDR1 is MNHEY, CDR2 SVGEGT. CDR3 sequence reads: CASSYEWDRGENEQFF. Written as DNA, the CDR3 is TGTGCCAGCAGTTACGAGTGGGACAGGGGTGAGAATGAGCAGTTCTTC.

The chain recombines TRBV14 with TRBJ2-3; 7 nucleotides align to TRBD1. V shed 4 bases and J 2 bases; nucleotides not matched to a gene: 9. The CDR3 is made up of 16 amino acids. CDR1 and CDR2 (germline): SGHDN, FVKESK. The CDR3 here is CASSRPTGPLTDTQYF. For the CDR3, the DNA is TGTGCCAGCAGCCGCCCGACAGGGCCCCTCACAGATACGCAGTATTTT.

The CDR3 region is CASSSLWTAYEQYV. As DNA, the CDR3 is TGTGCCAGCAGTTCCCTCTGGACGGCGTACGAGCAGTACGTC. The V gene is TRBV6-6, the J gene TRBJ2-7; D gene unclear. The V and J ends lost 4 bases and 4 bases respectively, with 14 bases between them. The CDR3 has 14 residues. Per the germline V gene, CDR1 is MNHNY and CDR2 is SVGAGI (reference sequence).

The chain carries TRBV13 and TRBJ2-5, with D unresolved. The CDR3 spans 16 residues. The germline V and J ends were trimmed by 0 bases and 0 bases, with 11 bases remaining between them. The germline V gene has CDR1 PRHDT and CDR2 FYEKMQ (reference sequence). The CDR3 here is CASSLGPGVDQETQYF. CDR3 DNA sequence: TGTGCCAGCAGCTTAGGACCTGGGGTGGACCAAGAGACCCAGTACTTC. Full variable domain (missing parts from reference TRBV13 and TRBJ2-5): AAGVIQSPRHLIKEKRETATLKCYPIPRHDTVYWYQQGPGQDPQFLISFYEKMQSDKGSIPDRFSAQQFSDYHSELNMSSLELGDSALYFCASSLGPGVDQETQYFGPGTRLLVL.

This chain's CDR3 is CASSLGRDYLTDTQYF. Written as DNA, the CDR3 is TGTGCCAGCAGCCTAGGCCGGGACTACTTAACAGATACGCAGTATTTT. The chain recombines TRBV11-3 with TRBJ2-3, with 7 nucleotides matching TRBD2. With V trimmed by 5 bases and J by 3 bases, 11 bases remained unmatched. There are 16 residues in the CDR3. The V gene's germline CDR1 is SGHNT and CDR2 YENEEA.

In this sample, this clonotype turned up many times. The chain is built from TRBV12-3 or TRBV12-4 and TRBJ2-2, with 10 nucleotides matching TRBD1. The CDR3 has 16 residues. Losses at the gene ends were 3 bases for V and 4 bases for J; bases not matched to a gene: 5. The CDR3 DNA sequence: TGTGCCAGCAGTTTGGGGGACAGGGGCCCCACCGGGGAGCTGTTTTTT. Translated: CASSLGDRGPTGELFF.

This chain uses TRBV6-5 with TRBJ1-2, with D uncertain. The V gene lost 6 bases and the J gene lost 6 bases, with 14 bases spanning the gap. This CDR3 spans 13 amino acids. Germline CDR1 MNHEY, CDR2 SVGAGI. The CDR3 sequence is CASRIIGLDGYTF. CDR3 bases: TGTGCCAGCAGGATCATAGGGTTGGATGGCTACACCTTC.

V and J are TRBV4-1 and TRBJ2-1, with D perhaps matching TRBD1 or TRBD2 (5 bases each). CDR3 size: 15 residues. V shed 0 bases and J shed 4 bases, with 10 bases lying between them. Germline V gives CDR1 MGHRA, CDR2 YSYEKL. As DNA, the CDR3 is TGCGCCAGCAGCCAAGATCGGGGCCAGTACAATGAGCAGTTCTTC. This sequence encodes CASSQDRGQYNEQFF.

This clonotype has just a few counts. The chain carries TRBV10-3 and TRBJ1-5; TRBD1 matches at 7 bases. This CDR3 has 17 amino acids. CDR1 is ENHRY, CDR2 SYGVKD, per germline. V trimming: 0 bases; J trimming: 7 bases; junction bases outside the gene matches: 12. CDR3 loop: CAISESKRPTGSQPQHF. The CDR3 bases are TGTGCCATCAGTGAGTCTAAACGGCCGACAGGGAGCCAGCCCCAGCATTTT.

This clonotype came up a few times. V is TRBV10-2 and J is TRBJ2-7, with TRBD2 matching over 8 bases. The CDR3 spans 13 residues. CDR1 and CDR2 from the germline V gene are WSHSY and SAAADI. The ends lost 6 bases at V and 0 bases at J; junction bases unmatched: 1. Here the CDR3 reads CASRGTSSYEQYF. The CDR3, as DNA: TGCGCCAGCAGAGGGACTAGCTCCTACGAGCAGTACTTC.

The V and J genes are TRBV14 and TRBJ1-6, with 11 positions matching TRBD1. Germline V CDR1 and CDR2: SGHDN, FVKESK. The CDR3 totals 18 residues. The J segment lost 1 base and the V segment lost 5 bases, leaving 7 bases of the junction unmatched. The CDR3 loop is CASSAGQGAESYNSPLHF. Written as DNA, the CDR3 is TGTGCCAGCAGCGCCGGACAGGGGGCCGAATCCTATAATTCACCCCTCCACTTT.

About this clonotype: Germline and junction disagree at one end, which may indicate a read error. The CDR3 region has the DNA TGTGCCAACAGTCCCCTGACTAGATCAGAGACCCAGTACTTC. It specifies CANSPLTRSETQYF. The rearrangement uses TRBV6-2 or TRBV6-3 and TRBJ2-5; possibly TRBD2 for D (6 bases). CDR3 length: 14 amino acids. Germline CDR1 and CDR2: MNHEY and SVGEGT.

The CDR3 reads CASSYLRTGSIGQPQHF. The CDR3 DNA reads as TGTGCCAGCAGTTACTTGAGAACAGGGAGCATTGGGCAGCCCCAGCATTTT. This chain uses TRBV6-6 with TRBJ1-5, with D possibly matching TRBD1 (6 bases). CDR3 length: 17 residues. Germline CDR1 and CDR2: MNHNY and SVGAGI (reference sequence). The V and J ends lost 1 base and 7 bases respectively, with 20 bases between them.